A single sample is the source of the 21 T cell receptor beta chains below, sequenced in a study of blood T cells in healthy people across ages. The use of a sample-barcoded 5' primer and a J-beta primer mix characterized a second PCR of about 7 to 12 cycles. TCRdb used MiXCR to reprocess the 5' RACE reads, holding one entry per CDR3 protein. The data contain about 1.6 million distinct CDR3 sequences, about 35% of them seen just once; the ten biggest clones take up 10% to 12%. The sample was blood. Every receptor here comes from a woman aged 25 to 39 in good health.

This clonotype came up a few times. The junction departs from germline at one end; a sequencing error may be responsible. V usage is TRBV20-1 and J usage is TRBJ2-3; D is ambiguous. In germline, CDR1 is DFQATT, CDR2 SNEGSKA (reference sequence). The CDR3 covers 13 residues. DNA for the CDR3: TGCAGTGCCCTCTCGACTTGGGCAGATACGCGGTATTTT. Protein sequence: CSALSTWADTRYF.

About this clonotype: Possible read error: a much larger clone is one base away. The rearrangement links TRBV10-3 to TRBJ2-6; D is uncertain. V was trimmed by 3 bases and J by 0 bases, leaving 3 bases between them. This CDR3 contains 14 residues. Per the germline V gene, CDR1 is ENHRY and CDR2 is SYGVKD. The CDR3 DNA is TGTGCCATCAGTGACGGCTCTGGGGCCAACGTCCTGACTTTC. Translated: CAISDGSGANVLTF.

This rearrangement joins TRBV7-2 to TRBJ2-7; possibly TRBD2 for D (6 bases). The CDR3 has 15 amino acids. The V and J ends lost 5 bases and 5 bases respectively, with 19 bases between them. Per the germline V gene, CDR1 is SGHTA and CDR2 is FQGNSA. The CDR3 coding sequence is TGTGCCAGCAGCGAGGCTAGTGGGAGGTCTAACGAGCAGTACTTC. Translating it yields CASSEASGRSNEQYF.

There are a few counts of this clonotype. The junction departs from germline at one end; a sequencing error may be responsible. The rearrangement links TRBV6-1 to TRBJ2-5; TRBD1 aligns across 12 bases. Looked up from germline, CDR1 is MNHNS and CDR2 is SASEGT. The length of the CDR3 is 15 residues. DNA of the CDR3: TGCGCCAGCAGTGGGGGGACAGGGGGCGTAGAGACCCAGTACTTC. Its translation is CASSGGTGGVETQYF.

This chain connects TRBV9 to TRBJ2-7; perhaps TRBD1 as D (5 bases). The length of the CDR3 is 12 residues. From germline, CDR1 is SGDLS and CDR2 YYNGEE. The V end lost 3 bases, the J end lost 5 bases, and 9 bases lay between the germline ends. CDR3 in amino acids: CASSGGSDEQYF. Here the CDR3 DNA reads TGTGCCAGCAGCGGGGGCAGCGACGAGCAGTACTTC. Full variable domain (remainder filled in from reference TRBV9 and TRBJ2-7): DSGVTQTPKHLITATGQRVTLRCSPRSGDLSVYWYQQSLDQGLQFLIQYYNGEERAKGNILERFSAQQFPDLHSELNLSSLELGDSALYFCASSGGSDEQYFGPGTRLTVT.

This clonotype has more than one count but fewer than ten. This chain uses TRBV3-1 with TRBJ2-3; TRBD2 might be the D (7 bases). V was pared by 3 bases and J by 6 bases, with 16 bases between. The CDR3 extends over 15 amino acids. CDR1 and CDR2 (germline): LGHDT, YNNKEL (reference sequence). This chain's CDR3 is CASSQLGGLGDTQYF. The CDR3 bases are TGTGCCAGCAGCCAGTTGGGGGGGCTAGGGGATACGCAGTATTTT.

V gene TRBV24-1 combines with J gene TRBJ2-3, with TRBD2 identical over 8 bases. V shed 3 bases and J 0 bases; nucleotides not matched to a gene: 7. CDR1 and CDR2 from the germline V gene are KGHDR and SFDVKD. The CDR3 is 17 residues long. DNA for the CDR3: TGTGCCACCAGTGATGCGGCTAGCGGGTTTAGCACAGATACGCAGTATTTT. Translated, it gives CATSDAASGFSTDTQYF.

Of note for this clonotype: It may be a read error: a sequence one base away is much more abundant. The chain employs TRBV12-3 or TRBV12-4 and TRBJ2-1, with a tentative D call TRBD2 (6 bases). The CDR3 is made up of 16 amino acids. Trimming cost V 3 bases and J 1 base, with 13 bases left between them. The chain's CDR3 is CASSFPPGRSYNEQFF. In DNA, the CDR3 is TGTGCCAGCAGTTTTCCTCCAGGGAGGTCCTACAATGAGCAGTTCTTC.

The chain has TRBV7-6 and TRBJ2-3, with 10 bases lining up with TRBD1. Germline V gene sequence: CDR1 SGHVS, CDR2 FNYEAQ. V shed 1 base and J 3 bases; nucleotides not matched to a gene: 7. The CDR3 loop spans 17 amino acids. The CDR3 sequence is CASSLEGQGFGTDTQYF. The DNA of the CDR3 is TGTGCCAGCAGCTTAGAGGGACAGGGGTTCGGGACAGATACGCAGTATTTT.

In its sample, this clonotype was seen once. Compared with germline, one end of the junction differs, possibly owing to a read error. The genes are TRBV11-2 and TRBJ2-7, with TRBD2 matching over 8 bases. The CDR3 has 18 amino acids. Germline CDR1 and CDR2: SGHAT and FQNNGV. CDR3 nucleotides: TGTGCCAGCAGCCCCCTCAGAGGCGGGGGGCCCCGAACCGGGGAGCTGTACTTC. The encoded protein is CASSPLRGGGPRTGELYF.

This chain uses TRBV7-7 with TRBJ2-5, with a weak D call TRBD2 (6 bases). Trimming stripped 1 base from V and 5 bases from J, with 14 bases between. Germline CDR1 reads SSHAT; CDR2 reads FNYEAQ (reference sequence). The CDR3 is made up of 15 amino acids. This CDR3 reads CASSLGPSEGETQYF. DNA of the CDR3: TGTGCCAGCAGCTTAGGTCCTAGCGAGGGGGAGACCCAGTACTTC.

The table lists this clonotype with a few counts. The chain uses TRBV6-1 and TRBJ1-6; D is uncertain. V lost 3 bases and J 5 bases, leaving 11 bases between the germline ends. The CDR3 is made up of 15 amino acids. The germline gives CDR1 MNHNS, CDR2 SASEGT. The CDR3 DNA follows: TGTGCCAGCAGTGACTTCCAGCTAGATAATTCACCCCTCCACTTT. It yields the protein CASSDFQLDNSPLHF.

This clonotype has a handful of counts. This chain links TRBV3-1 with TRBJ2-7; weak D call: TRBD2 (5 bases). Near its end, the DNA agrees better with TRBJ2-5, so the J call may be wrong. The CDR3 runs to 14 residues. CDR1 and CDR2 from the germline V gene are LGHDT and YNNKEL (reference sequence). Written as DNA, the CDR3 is TGTGCCAGCAGCCGGGGAGCGAGCGCGGAGACCCAGTACTTC. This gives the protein CASSRGASAETQYF.

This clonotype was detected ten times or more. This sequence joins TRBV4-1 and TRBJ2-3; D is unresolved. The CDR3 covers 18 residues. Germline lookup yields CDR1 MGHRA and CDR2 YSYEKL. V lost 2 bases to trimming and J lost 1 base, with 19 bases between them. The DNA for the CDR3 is TGCGCCAGCAGCCAAAACCCAAATGGGCTAACAGGCACAGATACGCAGTATTTT. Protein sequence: CASSQNPNGLTGTDTQYF.

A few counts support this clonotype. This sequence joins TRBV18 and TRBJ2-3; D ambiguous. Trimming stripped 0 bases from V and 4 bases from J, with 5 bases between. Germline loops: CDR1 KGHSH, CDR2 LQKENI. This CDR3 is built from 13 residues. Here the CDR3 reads CASSPPEADTQYF. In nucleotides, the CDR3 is TGTGCCAGCTCACCACCGGAAGCAGATACGCAGTATTTT.

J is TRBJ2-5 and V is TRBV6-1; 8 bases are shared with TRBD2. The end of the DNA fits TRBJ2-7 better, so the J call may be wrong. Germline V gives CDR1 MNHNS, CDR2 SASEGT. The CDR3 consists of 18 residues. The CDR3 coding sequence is TGTGCCAGCAGTGTAGGAAGGACCGGGAGGGGTGGGTCATACGAGCAGTACTTC. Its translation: CASSVGRTGRGGSYEQYF.

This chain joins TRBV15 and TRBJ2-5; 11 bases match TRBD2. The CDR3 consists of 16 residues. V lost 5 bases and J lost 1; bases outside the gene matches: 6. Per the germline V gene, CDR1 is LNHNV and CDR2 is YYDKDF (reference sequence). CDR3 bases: TGTGCCACCAGCGGAACTAGCGGGGGCCCCCAAGAGACCCAGTACTTC. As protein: CATSGTSGGPQETQYF.

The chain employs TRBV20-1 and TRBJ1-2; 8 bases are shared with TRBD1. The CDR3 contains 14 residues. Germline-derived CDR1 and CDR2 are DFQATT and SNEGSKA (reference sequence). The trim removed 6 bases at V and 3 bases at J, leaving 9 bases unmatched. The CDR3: CSAQDRVNYYGYTF. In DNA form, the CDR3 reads TGCAGTGCCCAGGACAGGGTAAATTACTATGGCTACACCTTC.

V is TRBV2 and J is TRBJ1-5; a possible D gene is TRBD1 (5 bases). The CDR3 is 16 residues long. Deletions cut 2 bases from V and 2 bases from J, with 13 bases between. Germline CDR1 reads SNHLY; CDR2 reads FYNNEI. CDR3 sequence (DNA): TGTGCCAGCAGTGAACCTAGGGGCCTCGGCAATCAGCCCCAGCATTTT. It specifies CASSEPRGLGNQPQHF.

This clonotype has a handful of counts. The CDR3 region has the DNA TGTGCCAGCAGTGAAGGTCTGGGGATCGGGGAGCAGTACTTC. Translation: CASSEGLGIGEQYF. The chain recombines TRBV2 with TRBJ2-7; D call uncertain. V dropped 1 base and J dropped 7 bases, with 14 bases sitting between them. The CDR3 is made up of 14 amino acids. Germline V gives CDR1 SNHLY, CDR2 FYNNEI.

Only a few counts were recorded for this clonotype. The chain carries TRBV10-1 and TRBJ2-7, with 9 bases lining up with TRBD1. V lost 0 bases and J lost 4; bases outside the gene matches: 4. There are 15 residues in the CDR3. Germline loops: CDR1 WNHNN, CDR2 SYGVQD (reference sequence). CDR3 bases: TGCGCCAGCAGTGAGTCTACAGGGGGCGGGTACGAGCAGTACTTC. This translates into CASSESTGGGYEQYF.